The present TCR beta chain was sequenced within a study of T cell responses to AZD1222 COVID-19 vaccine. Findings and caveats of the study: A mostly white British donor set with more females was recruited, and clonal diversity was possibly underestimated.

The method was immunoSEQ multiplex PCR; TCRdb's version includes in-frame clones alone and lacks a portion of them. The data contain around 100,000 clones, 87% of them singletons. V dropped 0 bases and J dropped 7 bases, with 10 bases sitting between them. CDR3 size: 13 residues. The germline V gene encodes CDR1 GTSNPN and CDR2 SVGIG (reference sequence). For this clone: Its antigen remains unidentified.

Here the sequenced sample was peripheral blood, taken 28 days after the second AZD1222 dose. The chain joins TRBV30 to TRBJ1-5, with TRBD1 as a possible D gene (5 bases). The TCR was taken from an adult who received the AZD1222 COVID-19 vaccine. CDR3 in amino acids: CAWSVRGGQPQHF. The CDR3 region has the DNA TGTGCCTGGAGTGTTAGGGGAGGACAGCCCCAGCATTTT. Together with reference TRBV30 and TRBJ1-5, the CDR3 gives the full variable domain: SQTIHQWPATLVQPVGSPLSLECTVEGTSNPNLYWYRQAAGRGLQLLFYSVGIGQISSEVPQNLSASRPQDRQFILSSKKLLLSDSGFYLCAWSVRGGQPQHFGDGTRLSIL.